One and the same sample provided the 5 T cell receptor beta chains below, sequenced in a study of T cells in Graves' hyperthyroidism and ophthalmopathy. Using RNA transcripts as the source, TCR beta CDR3 regions were amplified. Initially, a first-round RT-PCR of the TCR CDR3 employed the HTBI primer set. TCRdb re-derived calls from the multiplex PCR reads in MiXCR, one entry per CDR3 protein. The sample gives hundreds of thousands of distinct CDR3 sequences, nearly 45% of which show up once; approximately 6.8% is in the top ten. Sequencing was done on a sample of peripheral blood or thyroid tissue (not recorded which). The source is an adult man with Graves' disease, either hyperthyroidism or ophthalmopathy (not recorded which).

This clonotype was seen a single time. The chain recombines TRBV29-1 with TRBJ1-1; weak D call: TRBD1 (6 bases). Germline CDR1 reads SQVTM; CDR2 reads ANQGSEA. The ends were cut back, 8 bases at V and 0 bases at J, with 16 bases in the middle. CDR3 size: 14 residues. The CDR3, as DNA: TGCAGCTTTTGGGGGGCAAAGATGAACACTGAAGCTTTCTTT. Translation gives CSFWGAKMNTEAFF.

The sample holds a few counts of this clonotype. The CDR3 is CSVEIMTSGSSEQYF. In DNA, the CDR3 is TGCAGCGTTGAAATCATGACTAGCGGGAGCAGCGAGCAGTACTTC. The rearrangement joins TRBV29-1 to TRBJ2-7; TRBD2 matches 12 bases. This CDR3 spans 15 amino acids. From germline, CDR1 is SQVTM and CDR2 ANQGSEA. V lost 2 bases to trimming and J lost 6 bases; unmatched junction nucleotides: 8.

The table lists this clonotype with many counts. The chain links TRBV11-2 to TRBJ1-5; D ambiguous. Germline loops: CDR1 SGHAT, CDR2 FQNNGV. V shed 2 bases and J shed 8 bases, with 10 bases lying between them. The CDR3 sequence is 13 residues long. The DNA of the CDR3 is TGTGCCAGCAGCTTATGGAACGAAGAGCCCCAGCATTTT. This sequence encodes CASSLWNEEPQHF. The full variable domain, with the rest looked up from reference TRBV11-2 and TRBJ1-5, is EAGVAQSPRYKIIEKRQSVAFWCNPISGHATLYWYQQILGQGPKLLIQFQNNGVVDDSQLPKDRFSAERLKGVDSTLKIQPAKLEDSAVYLCASSLWNEEPQHFGDGTRLSIL.

V gene TRBV11-1 combines with J gene TRBJ2-5, with 8 nucleotides matching TRBD2. The V and J ends lost 8 bases and 1 base, in that order; junction bases with no gene match: 9. The CDR3 consists of 15 residues. From germline, CDR1 is SGHAT and CDR2 FQDESV (reference sequence). The CDR3 DNA is TGTGCCAGCTTAGCGCTGGCGGGGGGCCAAGAGACCCAGTACTTC. Translated: CASLALAGGQETQYF.

The chain joins TRBV2 to TRBJ1-2; unclear D gene. V lost 5 bases and J lost 6, with 16 bases in between. Germline values: CDR1 SNHLY, CDR2 FYNNEI. The CDR3 has 14 residues. Written as DNA, the CDR3 is TGTGCCAGCAGTTACACTTTAGGTGACGATGGCTACACCTTC. Residues: CASSYTLGDDGYTF.